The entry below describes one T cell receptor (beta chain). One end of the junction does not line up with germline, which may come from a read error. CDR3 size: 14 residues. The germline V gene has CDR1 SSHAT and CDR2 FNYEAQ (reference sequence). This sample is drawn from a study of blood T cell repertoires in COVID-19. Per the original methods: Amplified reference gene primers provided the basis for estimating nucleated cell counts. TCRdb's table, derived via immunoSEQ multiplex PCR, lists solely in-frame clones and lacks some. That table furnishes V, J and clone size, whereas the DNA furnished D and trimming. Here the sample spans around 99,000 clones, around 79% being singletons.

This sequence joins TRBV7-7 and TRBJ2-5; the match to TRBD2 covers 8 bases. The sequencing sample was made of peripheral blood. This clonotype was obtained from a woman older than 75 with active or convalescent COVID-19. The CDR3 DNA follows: TGTGCTAGCAGCCGTACTAGCGGCCAAGAGACCCAGTACTTC. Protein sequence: CASSRTSGQETQYF. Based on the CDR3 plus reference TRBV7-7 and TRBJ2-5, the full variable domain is GAGVSQSPRYKVTKRGQDVTLRCDPISSHATLYWYQQALGQGPEFLTYFNYEAQPDKSGLPSDRFSAERPEGSISTLTIQRTEQRDSAMYRCASSRTSGQETQYFGPGTRLLVL.